The source of this T cell receptor (beta chain) is a study of blood T cell repertoires in COVID-19. Original methodology: Amplified reference gene primers provided the basis for estimating nucleated cell counts. The method was immunoSEQ multiplex PCR; TCRdb's version includes in-frame clones alone and lacks a portion of them. Clone size and the V and J calls come from that table; the DNA yielded D and trimming. The sample consists of approximately 230,000 clones, around 88% of them appearing once. This clone turned up a few times. With 2 bases clipped from V and 5 bases from J, the junction kept 6 bases outside the gene matches. The CDR3 has 16 residues. Germline CDR1 reads KGHSH; CDR2 reads LQKENI.

Sequenced: PBMCs or T cells enriched from blood (not recorded which). The chain joins TRBV18 to TRBJ2-2; 9 bases are a match to TRBD1. This sequence was found in a woman in her thirties who had recovered from COVID-19. CDR3 nucleotides: TGTGCCAGCTCACCATCGACAGGGGGAGTGACCGGGGAGCTGTTTTTT. Its protein is CASSPSTGGVTGELFF.